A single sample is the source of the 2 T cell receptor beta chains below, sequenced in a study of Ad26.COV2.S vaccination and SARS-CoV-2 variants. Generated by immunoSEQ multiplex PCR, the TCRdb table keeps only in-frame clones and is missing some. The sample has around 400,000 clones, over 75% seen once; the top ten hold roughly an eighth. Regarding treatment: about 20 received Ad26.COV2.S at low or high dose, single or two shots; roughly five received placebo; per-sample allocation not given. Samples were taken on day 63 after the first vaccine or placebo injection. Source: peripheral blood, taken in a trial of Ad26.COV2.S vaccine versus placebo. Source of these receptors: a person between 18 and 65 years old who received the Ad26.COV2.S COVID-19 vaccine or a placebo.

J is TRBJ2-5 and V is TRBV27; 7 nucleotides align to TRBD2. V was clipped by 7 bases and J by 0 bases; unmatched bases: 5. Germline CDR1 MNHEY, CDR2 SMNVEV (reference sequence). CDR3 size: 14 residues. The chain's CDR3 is CASNKLANQETQYF. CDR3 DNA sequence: TGTGCCAGCAACAAACTAGCGAACCAAGAGACCCAGTACTTC.

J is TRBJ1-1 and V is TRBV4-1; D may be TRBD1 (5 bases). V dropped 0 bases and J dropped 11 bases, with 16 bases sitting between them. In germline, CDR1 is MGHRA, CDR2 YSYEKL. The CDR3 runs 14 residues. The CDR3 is CASSQESRGQAAFF. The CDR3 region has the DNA TGCGCCAGCAGCCAAGAGTCTAGAGGACAAGCCGCTTTCTTT.